What follows are 7 T cell receptor beta chains derived from one specimen sequenced in a study of PD-1 blockade in classical Hodgkin lymphoma (dated by TCRdb to about 2020). The time point label of this sample denotes: cycle 1 day 1 (C1D1), immediately before nivolumab initiation. Every trial patient had relapsed following autologous stem cell transplantation, and prior brentuximab vedotin exposure was what differed among cohorts A, B and C. To prepare the library, the immunoSEQ multiplex PCR assay was applied. Imported from immuneACCESS, the table was reduced by TCRdb to in-frame sequences with V and J called. These copies leave out some clones; in studies compared against another copy, an unresolved V gene accounts for under half, and the cause of the remainder is not known. The sample contains 60,000 to 65,000 clones, 88% of them found a single time. Under 15% of the sample belongs to the ten largest clones.

Specimen: peripheral blood mononuclear cells (PBMCs), collected at baseline. All receptors derive from a human donor with classical Hodgkin lymphoma.

The CDR3: CASGQGAGYEQYF. The DNA for the CDR3 is TGTGCCAGCGGCCAGGGGGCAGGGTACGAGCAGTACTTC. The chain recombines TRBV27 with TRBJ2-7; TRBD1 matches at 8 bases. This CDR3 is built from 13 residues. V was pared by 8 bases and J by 4 bases, with 7 bases of the junction left unmatched. The germline CDR1 and CDR2 sequences are MNHEY and SMNVEV (reference sequence).

The rearrangement uses TRBV6-1 and TRBJ1-1, with no clear D. This CDR3 has 15 amino acids. Looked up from germline, CDR1 is MNHNS and CDR2 is SASEGT. The ends were cut back, 1 base at V and 4 bases at J, with 13 bases in the middle. The CDR3 sequence: CASSEEEWSGTEAFF. The CDR3 DNA sequence: TGTGCCAGCAGTGAAGAGGAGTGGTCAGGCACTGAAGCTTTCTTT.

The chain uses TRBV30 and TRBJ2-2; 12 positions agree with TRBD2. V dropped 4 bases and J dropped 3; count of bases not matched to a gene: 6. Germline-derived CDR1 and CDR2 are GTSNPN and SVGIG (reference sequence). CDR3 length: 16 residues. CDR3 residues: CAWIASGGADTGELFF. CDR3 nucleotides: TGTGCCTGGATCGCTAGCGGGGGGGCGGACACCGGGGAGCTGTTTTTT.

The chain carries TRBV6-6 and TRBJ1-1, with D maybe TRBD1 (5 bases). Trimming shortened V by 6 bases and J by 7 bases, and 21 bases separated the two germline ends. The CDR3 spans 15 residues. CDR1 and CDR2 (germline): MNHNY, SVGAGI (reference sequence). This CDR3 reads CASSQRGFLGVEAFF. CDR3 nucleotide sequence: TGTGCCAGCAGCCAAAGGGGCTTCCTCGGGGTTGAAGCTTTCTTT.

The chain combines TRBV7-2 with TRBJ1-2; D is ambiguous. Germline-derived CDR1 and CDR2 are SGHTA and FQGNSA. Trimming took off 1 base at V and 5 bases at J, with 8 bases between the two ends. This CDR3 has 13 amino acids. CDR3 nucleotide sequence: TGTGCCAGCAGCTTAGATAACGGGTATGGCTACACCTTC. This encodes CASSLDNGYGYTF.

This chain links TRBV19 with TRBJ1-5; tentative D call: TRBD1 (5 bases). V gave up 7 bases and J gave up 2 bases, with 15 bases separating them. CDR1 and CDR2 (germline): LNHDA, SQIVND (reference sequence). The CDR3 is made up of 15 amino acids. The CDR3 DNA sequence: TGTGCCAGTACCCTTCGGGGGGGAGGCAATCAGCCCCAGCATTTT. This encodes CASTLRGGGNQPQHF.

On this clone: Other DNA sequences in the sample encode the same CDR3. The rearrangement links TRBV11-3 to TRBJ2-7, with D perhaps matching TRBD2 (6 bases). V was pared by 5 bases and J by 6 bases, with 11 bases between. Germline CDR1 is SGHNT and CDR2 is YENEEA. The CDR3 is 12 amino acids. This CDR3 is CASSGGGAEQYF. CDR3 in DNA: TGTGCCAGCAGCGGAGGAGGGGCCGAGCAGTACTTC.